Listed here are 25 T cell receptor beta chains from one sample, sequenced in a study of T cells after yellow fever vaccination. TCRdb reanalysed the 5' RACE reads using MiXCR and keeps one entry per CDR3 protein. The table shows more than 300,000 distinct CDR3 sequences, with approximately 12% occurring only once. Specimen: CD4+ T cells sorted from PBMCs, collected 45 days after the yellow fever booster vaccination. All receptors come from a man younger than 35 who received the YFV17D yellow fever vaccine.

At least ten counts were recorded for this clonotype. The chain has TRBV4-2 and TRBJ2-5, with D possibly matching TRBD2 (5 bases). This CDR3 has 14 residues. Germline V gives CDR1 LGHNA, CDR2 YNFKEQ. Trimming took 6 bases from V and 4 from J, leaving 15 bases between them. CDR3 sequence: CASSPGVAAETQYF. CDR3 nucleotide sequence: TGTGCCAGCAGTCCCGGGGTAGCCGCAGAGACCCAGTACTTC.

Details on this clonotype: One end of the junction varies from germline; a read error may be responsible. This chain joins TRBV4-3 and TRBJ2-5; 11 bases line up with TRBD1. This CDR3 comprises 18 residues. CDR1 and CDR2 (germline): LGHNA, YSLEER. The CDR3 nucleotides read TGCGCCGGCAGCCCAAGCGGCGGGACAGGGGGTTTCGAGATGACCCAGTACTTC. Translating it yields CAGSPSGGTGGFEMTQYF.

V usage is TRBV5-1 and J usage is TRBJ1-1; no clear D gene. The V gene lost 1 base and the J gene lost 0 bases, with 7 bases spanning the gap. Germline V CDR1 and CDR2: SGHRS, YFSETQ. The CDR3 consists of 14 residues. CDR3 DNA: TGCGCCAGCAGCTTGAGAGACATGAACACTGAAGCTTTCTTT. It translates to CASSLRDMNTEAFF.

The V and J genes are TRBV6-5 and TRBJ1-4; the D gene is possibly TRBD1 (5 bases). V was shortened by 1 base and J by 7 bases, with 16 bases between the two germline ends. CDR1 and CDR2 from the germline V gene are MNHEY and SVGAGI. There are 16 residues in the CDR3. CDR3 residues: CASSYFSGGGSEKLFF. The DNA of the CDR3 is TGTGCCAGCAGTTACTTTTCGGGGGGGGGATCTGAAAAACTGTTTTTT.

The chain carries TRBV9 and TRBJ1-1; D is possibly TRBD1 (5 bases). CDR3 length equals 14 residues. Trimming removed 2 bases from V and 1 base from J, with 9 bases in between. Germline loops: CDR1 SGDLS, CDR2 YYNGEE. CDR3 coding DNA: TGTGCCAGCAGCGTTCGTGGGGGGAACACTGAAGCTTTCTTT. This codes for CASSVRGGNTEAFF.

The rearrangement links TRBV5-4 to TRBJ2-5; TRBD1 matches 7 bases. Germline V gene sequence: CDR1 SGHNT, CDR2 YYREEE (reference sequence). This CDR3 has 16 amino acids. Trimming cost V 6 bases and J 1 base; bases outside gene matches: 12. The CDR3, as DNA: TGTGCCAGCAACCGGAAGGGGGCGGCGGGCCAAGAGACCCAGTACTTC. Its protein product is CASNRKGAAGQETQYF.

The table lists this clonotype with many counts. CDR3 amino acids: CASSQGGGNTIYF. Written as DNA, the CDR3 is TGTGCCAGCAGCCAGGGTGGTGGAAACACCATATATTTT. J is TRBJ1-3 and V is TRBV3-1; D is ambiguous. V was trimmed by 3 bases and J by 3 bases, leaving 6 bases between them. From germline, CDR1 is LGHDT and CDR2 YNNKEL (reference sequence). The CDR3 is made up of 13 amino acids. The whole variable domain, remainder taken from reference TRBV3-1 and TRBJ1-3, is DTAVSQTPKYLVTQMGNDKSIKCEQNLGHDTMYWYKQDSKKFLKIMFSYNNKELIINETVPNRFSPKSPDKAHLNLHINSLELGDSAVYFCASSQGGGNTIYFGEGSWLTVV.

This clonotype has a count of ten or more. This chain connects TRBV14 to TRBJ1-6; a possible D gene is TRBD1 (6 bases). Germline V gene data show CDR1 as SGHDN and CDR2 as FVKESK. Trimming stripped 6 bases from V and 9 bases from J, with 15 bases between. This CDR3 has 14 amino acids. CDR3 nucleotides: TGTGCCAGCAGTCCGGGCAGGGGAGCTTCACCCCTCCACTTT. Translation gives CASSPGRGASPLHF.

This chain uses TRBV7-2 with TRBJ1-5; a weak D match, TRBD1 (6 bases). Germline CDR1 reads SGHTA; CDR2 reads FQGNSA. The CDR3 runs to 13 residues. CDR3: CAGGQGINQPQHF. As DNA, the CDR3 is TGTGCTGGGGGCCAGGGGATCAATCAGCCCCAGCATTTT.

This clonotype was detected only a few times. V is TRBV20-1 and J is TRBJ2-5; unclear D gene. The CDR3 is 12 amino acids. CDR1 and CDR2 (germline): DFQATT, SNEGSKA (reference sequence). Between the trimmed V and J ends, which lost 5 bases and 0 bases, there was a span of 7 bases. The CDR3 spells CSAVGYQETQYF. As DNA, the CDR3 is TGCAGTGCTGTGGGGTACCAAGAGACCCAGTACTTC.

This clonotype was picked up a small number of times. This chain uses TRBV7-7 with TRBJ1-1; unclear D gene. The CDR3 spans 13 residues. Trimming left V 2 bases short and J 3 bases short, with 7 bases between. Germline V gives CDR1 SSHAT, CDR2 FNYEAQ (reference sequence). The CDR3 loop reads CASSLNLDTEAFF. DNA for the CDR3: TGTGCCAGCAGCTTAAACTTAGACACTGAAGCTTTCTTT.

The V and J genes are TRBV7-2 and TRBJ1-3, with D perhaps TRBD1 (5 bases). The germline V gene encodes CDR1 SGHTA and CDR2 FQGNSA. V was cut by 1 base and J by 4 bases, with 11 bases left in between. The CDR3 is 15 residues long. CDR3 protein: CASSLVVGPGNTIYF. The CDR3 DNA is TGTGCCAGCAGCTTAGTTGTGGGGCCGGGAAACACCATATATTTT.

This clonotype was seen ten or more times. CDR3: CATSEVAYEQYV. In DNA, the CDR3 is TGTGCCACCAGTGAGGTTGCCTACGAGCAGTACGTC. This rearrangement joins TRBV24-1 to TRBJ2-7; D is unresolved. V was clipped by 4 bases and J by 2 bases, with 5 bases between them. This CDR3 has 12 amino acids. Germline-derived CDR1 and CDR2 are KGHDR and SFDVKD.

This clonotype showed up many times. This chain links TRBV2 with TRBJ2-4, with TRBD1 as a possible D gene (6 bases). This CDR3 has 15 residues. Trimming removed 4 bases at V and 2 bases at J, with 12 bases between. Germline loops: CDR1 SNHLY, CDR2 FYNNEI. The CDR3 region is CASSARQVTKNIQYF. The CDR3 coding sequence is TGTGCCAGCAGTGCTCGACAGGTCACCAAAAACATTCAGTACTTC.

There are a few counts of this clonotype. The rearrangement joins TRBV20-1 to TRBJ1-1; no reliable D call. CDR3 length: 12 residues. V shed 4 bases and J shed 6 bases, with 12 bases lying between them. The V gene's germline CDR1 is DFQATT and CDR2 SNEGSKA (reference sequence). The CDR3 loop is CSAIVGLPEAFF. The DNA of the CDR3 is TGCAGTGCTATCGTAGGGCTACCTGAAGCTTTCTTT.

This clonotype was recorded at least ten times. The J gene is TRBJ2-5, the V gene TRBV5-1; tentative D call: TRBD1 (5 bases). Germline-derived CDR1 and CDR2 are SGHRS and YFSETQ. The CDR3 consists of 12 residues. The V gene lost 0 bases and the J gene lost 6 bases, with 6 bases spanning the gap. Here the CDR3 reads CASSLEGQTQYF. CDR3 DNA sequence: TGCGCCAGCAGCTTGGAGGGGCAGACCCAGTACTTC.

This clonotype was found a few times. The chain combines TRBV7-9 with TRBJ1-4; 11 nucleotides align to TRBD1. There are 14 residues in the CDR3. Germline CDR1 SEHNR, CDR2 FQNEAQ (reference sequence). After removal of 4 bases from V and 7 bases from J, the junction contained 2 bases not matched to a gene. This CDR3 is CASSWTGGGEKLFF. The DNA for the CDR3 is TGTGCCAGCAGCTGGACAGGGGGCGGTGAAAAACTGTTTTTT.

V gene TRBV20-1 combines with J gene TRBJ1-1; TRBD1 matches at 7 bases. V lost 2 bases and J lost 4; bases outside the gene matches: 7. The CDR3 covers 14 residues. Germline values: CDR1 DFQATT, CDR2 SNEGSKA (reference sequence). This CDR3 is CSARLGGPITEAFF. DNA of the CDR3: TGCAGTGCTAGACTAGGGGGCCCCATCACTGAAGCTTTCTTT.

This chain uses TRBV19 with TRBJ2-3; TRBD1 matches at 10 bases. This CDR3 is 14 amino acids long. J gave up 5 bases and V 10 bases, and 9 bases lay outside the gene matches. Germline CDR1 and CDR2: LNHDA and SQIVND (reference sequence). The CDR3 nucleotides are TGTGCCACCTTGACAGGGGGCGAGGGAGATACGCAGTATTTT. This codes for CATLTGGEGDTQYF.

This clonotype turned up a few times. V is TRBV4-2 and J is TRBJ1-1, with D tentatively TRBD1 (6 bases). Germline CDR1 reads LGHNA; CDR2 reads YNFKEQ. The V gene lost 2 bases and the J gene lost 7 bases, with 14 bases spanning the gap. The CDR3 consists of 14 residues. CDR3 DNA sequence: TGTGCCAGCAGCCAACAACCCGGACAGATTGAAGCTTTCTTT. It yields the protein CASSQQPGQIEAFF.

V and J are TRBV30 and TRBJ1-5; D not certain. Trimming removed 2 bases from V and 0 bases from J, with 8 bases in between. This CDR3 region has 14 residues. Per germline, CDR1 GTSNPN and CDR2 SVGIG (reference sequence). As DNA, the CDR3 is TGTGCCTGGAGTTCGGGGAATAGCAATCAGCCCCAGCATTTT. This encodes CAWSSGNSNQPQHF. Full variable domain (missing parts from reference TRBV30 and TRBJ1-5): SQTIHQWPATLVQPVGSPLSLECTVEGTSNPNLYWYRQAAGRGLQLLFYSVGIGQISSEVPQNLSASRPQDRQFILSSKKLLLSDSGFYLCAWSSGNSNQPQHFGDGTRLSIL.

This clonotype was seen a single time. The junction and the germline gene differ at one end; a read error may be behind it. The rearrangement links TRBV4-3 to TRBJ2-5; D may be TRBD1 or TRBD2 (6 bases each). This CDR3 contains 15 residues. CDR1 is LGHNA, CDR2 YSLEER, per germline. CDR3 loop: CASSQDTGTSETHYF. CDR3 sequence (DNA): TGCGCCAGCAGCCAAGATACAGGGACTTCAGAGACCCACTACTTC.

The chain is built from TRBV7-3 and TRBJ2-5, with D unclear. The CDR3 has 13 amino acids. V was cut by 5 bases and J by 7 bases, with 14 bases left in between. Germline CDR1 and CDR2: SGHTA and FQGTGA. CDR3 loop: CASSNKPLGTQYF. The CDR3 DNA reads TGTGCCAGCAGCAACAAACCATTAGGGACCCAGTACTTC.

This clonotype has just a few counts. This chain connects TRBV29-1 to TRBJ2-5, with 7 bases lining up with TRBD1. Germline V CDR1 and CDR2: SQVTM, ANQGSEA. This CDR3 is 13 amino acids long. J was trimmed by 5 bases and V by 2 bases; bases with no gene match: 5. In DNA form, the CDR3 reads TGCAGCGTTGAAAAGGGCAGGGGGGAGACCCAGTACTTC. Translation: CSVEKGRGETQYF.

The chain is built from TRBV18 and TRBJ1-2; the match to TRBD1 covers 9 bases. Per germline, CDR1 KGHSH and CDR2 LQKENI. The CDR3 spans 15 residues. Trimming cost V 4 bases and J 2 bases; bases outside gene matches: 5. The CDR3 is CASSQDRGPNYGYTF. DNA for the CDR3: TGTGCCAGCTCACAGGACAGGGGACCCAACTATGGCTACACCTTC.